The 10 T cell receptor beta chains below come from one sample, sequenced in a study of CXCR3-negative and CXCR3-positive naive CD8 T cells. UMI-labeled TRB cDNA libraries were prepared by 5' RACE. Using the 5' RACE reads, TCRdb records one entry per CDR3 protein without DNA. The sample data list approximately 88,000 distinct CDR3 sequences. Sequencing used naive CXCR3- CD8+ T cells from blood. This sample's subset: CD45RO-CCR7+CD27+CD95- naive CD8+ T cells lacking CXCR3 (TNR3-). These TCRs come from a human donor in good health. Some clones in this sample may be carry-over from other donors' samples.

The gene calls are TRBV11-2 and TRBJ2-1; TCRdb calls TRBD2, which cannot be checked without DNA. This CDR3 has 15 residues. The germline gives CDR1 SGHAT, CDR2 FQNNGV. CDR3 in amino acids: CASSFRGGAGGEQFF.

The rearrangement joins TRBV29-1 to TRBJ2-2. The CDR3 consists of 13 residues. Germline CDR1 reads SQVTM; CDR2 reads ANQGSEA. CDR3 loop: CSVEPGNTGELFF.

This rearrangement joins TRBV12-3 or TRBV12-4 to TRBJ2-7; TCRdb names TRBD2, which stays unverified in the absence of DNA. The CDR3 covers 14 residues. The CDR3 loop reads CASSFAGETYEQYF.

The chain links TRBV13 to TRBJ2-5; with no DNA, the TCRdb D assignment of TRBD2 cannot be verified. The germline V gene encodes CDR1 PRHDT and CDR2 FYEKMQ (reference sequence). This CDR3 spans 14 amino acids. CDR3 sequence reads: CASSPLAGKETQYF.

The genes are TRBV29-1 and TRBJ2-7; TCRdb's D call, TRBD1, is unchecked because there is no DNA. The CDR3 has 14 residues. Germline values: CDR1 SQVTM, CDR2 ANQGSEA. CDR3 sequence reads: CSVEDMDRPGEQYF.

This chain links TRBV28 with TRBJ2-1; TCRdb indicates TRBD2, and absent DNA this call remains unverified. The germline CDR1 and CDR2 sequences are MDHEN and SYDVKM. There are 16 residues in the CDR3. CDR3 in amino acids: CASSLLFQREFDEQFF.

The rearrangement links TRBV5-1 to TRBJ2-3. Germline V gives CDR1 SGHRS, CDR2 YFSETQ. The CDR3 length is 15 residues. The CDR3: CASSLGQSTTDTQYF.

The chain joins TRBV12-3 or TRBV12-4 to TRBJ2-1; the D gene TCRdb calls, TRBD1, cannot be checked with no DNA. This CDR3 region has 13 residues. CDR3 region: CASTFSPGNEQFF.

This chain uses TRBV27 with TRBJ2-5; TCRdb lists TRBD2, though no DNA is available to test this call. Germline loops: CDR1 MNHEY, CDR2 SMNVEV (reference sequence). There are 15 residues in the CDR3. The CDR3 here is CASSPLAGGQETQYF.

The chain combines TRBV6-5 with TRBJ2-1; the TRBD1 assignment by TCRdb is unverifiable without DNA. The length of the CDR3 is 13 residues. Germline V gene data show CDR1 as MNHEY and CDR2 as SVGAGI. The CDR3 reads CASSLVSGDEQFF.